This is a list of T cell receptor beta chains from one sample in a study of T cell changes during pregnancy in multiple sclerosis. TCRdb's table, derived via immunoSEQ multiplex PCR, lists solely in-frame clones and lacks some. The data hold 65,000 to 85,000 clones, with 85% to 95% observed a single time. The sequenced sample was CD4+ T cells from peripheral blood mononuclear cells, obtained after pregnancy. The receptors here all came from a female donor with multiple sclerosis, enrolled in a pregnancy study. Both conserved end residues are part of each CDR3. Rows may omit the clone size; those that give it use once, few, many or a size class.

cdr3_aa	j_call	v_call	clone_size
CASSLSLGGGYTF	TRBJ1-2	TRBV28	-
CASSQTSGLAGAETQYF	TRBJ2-5	TRBV7-2	-
CASSLGHPSGGTQYF	TRBJ2-5	TRBV6-1	-
CASSYSSGEGNYGYTF	TRBJ1-2	TRBV6-5	-
CASSPRTSGAYNEQFF	TRBJ2-1	TRBV11-1	-
CASSPSSGYQETQYF	TRBJ2-5	TRBV7-7	-
CASSQEGKGAYNEQFF	TRBJ2-1	TRBV14	-
CASRQTGNTEAFF	TRBJ1-1	TRBV19	-
CASSYSTWGRPIEAFF	TRBJ1-1	TRBV6-5	-
CASSFGEADTQYF	TRBJ2-3	TRBV7-9	-
CAWGSLAGGPGEQFF	TRBJ2-1	TRBV30	-
CASSLEAVGSYEQYF	TRBJ2-7	TRBV7-2	-
CASRIAGGSDTQYF	TRBJ2-3	TRBV5-4	-
CSAGTSGSGEQYF	TRBJ2-7	TRBV29-1	-
CASSVRPSGQEQFF	TRBJ2-1	TRBV9	-
CASSTQDRTPYNEQFF	TRBJ2-1	TRBV9	once
CASSYSKGGSGNTIYF	TRBJ1-3	TRBV6-5	once
CASTKDSANTGELFF	TRBJ2-2	TRBV2	-
CASSKEVDSYGYTF	TRBJ1-2	TRBV7-9	-
CASSDTSGNYEQYF	TRBJ2-7	TRBV2	many
CASSLTQGSKNIQYF	TRBJ2-4	TRBV28	-
CASSLGYGNQETQYF	TRBJ2-5	TRBV5-1	-
CASSEVREHEQYF	TRBJ2-7	TRBV2	-
CASRPLGGGPYEQYF	TRBJ2-7	TRBV27	once
CASSQGVYISDEQYF	TRBJ2-7	TRBV14	-
CAISDRENLSGNTIYF	TRBJ1-3	TRBV10-3	-
CASSFGGSGRFSYEQYF	TRBJ2-7	TRBV11-3	once
CSARDYGEAFF	TRBJ1-1	TRBV20-1	-
CATSRDLILDNEQFF	TRBJ2-1	TRBV15	-
CASSPLGLAGLNEQFF	TRBJ2-1	TRBV7-6	-
CASSYPDSLNQPQHF	TRBJ1-5	TRBV28	-
CASSLVDYGNTIYF	TRBJ1-3	TRBV7-9	-
CASARGAYEQYF	TRBJ2-7	TRBV2	-
CATRRGVQETQYF	TRBJ2-5	TRBV15	-
CASSPYRQDYGYTF	TRBJ1-2	TRBV28	-
CASSEGTGGEKLFF	TRBJ1-4	TRBV6-1	-
CASSPKGQVLSYEQYF	TRBJ2-7	TRBV18	-
CASSQNSGGTGELFF	TRBJ2-2	TRBV4-1	-
CASSWGVMWTGNTIYF	TRBJ1-3	TRBV5-6	-
CASSRTSGSSYNEQFF	TRBJ2-1	TRBV7-2	-
CASSLLSGRAPYEQYF	TRBJ2-7	TRBV28	-